One and the same sample provided the 15 T cell receptor beta chains below, sequenced in a study of blood T cell repertoires in COVID-19. Method: immunoSEQ multiplex PCR; TCRdb's copy keeps in-frame clones and lacks some. Of tens of thousands of clones listed, more than 80% are singletons. Sequenced: peripheral blood. These receptor sequences come from a human donor in a cohort sampled during active COVID-19.

The chain joins TRBV6-6 to TRBJ2-4; D not resolved. The CDR3 sequence is 14 residues long. The germline V gene has CDR1 MNHNY and CDR2 SVGAGI (reference sequence). Trimming removed 4 bases from V and 0 bases from J, with 7 bases in between. The CDR3 DNA reads TGTGCCAGCAGTTCTGAACTAGCCAAAAACATTCAGTACTTC. Amino acids: CASSSELAKNIQYF.

This clone was counted once. The chain employs TRBV11-2 and TRBJ2-7, with TRBD1 matching over 9 bases. Trimming took 4 bases from V and 3 from J; bases not matched to a gene: 7. Germline V gives CDR1 SGHAT, CDR2 FQNNGV. The CDR3 is 15 residues long. CDR3 loop: CASSWGLTGGYEQYF. CDR3 coding DNA: TGTGCCAGCAGCTGGGGACTGACAGGGGGCTACGAGCAGTACTTC.

The V gene is TRBV27, the J gene TRBJ2-2; D gene uncertain. The CDR3 contains 14 residues. V was shortened by 3 bases and J by 9 bases, with 14 bases between the two germline ends. Germline values: CDR1 MNHEY, CDR2 SMNVEV (reference sequence). The CDR3 protein is CASSLGTQYRELFF. The CDR3 bases are TGTGCCAGCAGTTTGGGCACTCAATACAGGGAGCTGTTTTTT.

The chain combines TRBV5-1 with TRBJ2-5; the match to TRBD1 covers 9 bases. The J segment lost 4 bases and the V segment lost 0 bases, leaving 4 bases of the junction unmatched. The CDR3 has 15 amino acids. CDR1 is SGHRS and CDR2 is YFSETQ in the germline V gene. The CDR3 is CASSLGGTGLETQYF. In nucleotides, the CDR3 is TGCGCCAGCAGCTTGGGTGGGACAGGGTTAGAGACCCAGTACTTC.

The CDR3: CASSWVAGTGNEQFF. In DNA form, the CDR3 reads TGCGCCAGCAGCTGGGTAGCGGGAACAGGCAATGAGCAGTTCTTC. The J gene is TRBJ2-1, the V gene TRBV5-1, with TRBD2 identical over 8 bases. CDR3 length: 15 amino acids. The V segment lost 3 bases and the J segment 6 bases; nucleotides outside the gene matches: 8. Germline V gives CDR1 SGHRS, CDR2 YFSETQ. The entire variable domain, with the rest obtained from reference TRBV5-1 and TRBJ2-1, is as follows: KAGVTQTPRYLIKTRGQQVTLSCSPISGHRSVSWYQQTPGQGLQFLFEYFSETQRNKGNFPGRFSGRQFSNSRSEMNVSTLELGDSALYLCASSWVAGTGNEQFFGPGTRLTVL.

The chain employs TRBV3-1 (or the pseudogene TRBV3-2) and TRBJ1-2, with D tentatively TRBD1 (6 bases). The CDR3 runs to 15 residues. The germline V gene encodes CDR1 LGHDT and CDR2 YNNKEL (reference sequence). V was clipped by 2 bases and J by 5 bases, with 15 bases between them. Here the CDR3 reads CASSQKSTGGYGYTF. The CDR3, as DNA: TGTGCCAGCAGCCAAAAGTCGACAGGCGGGTATGGCTACACCTTC.

This chain links TRBV28 with TRBJ2-3; D might be TRBD1 (6 bases). The germline CDR1 and CDR2 sequences are MDHEN and SYDVKM. V lost 6 bases, J lost 2 bases, and 18 bases lay in between. The CDR3 loop spans 16 amino acids. For the CDR3, the DNA is TGTGCCAGCAGCCCGCCTAGCCGGACAGCCACAGATACGCAGTATTTT. Translation: CASSPPSRTATDTQYF.

The V gene is TRBV9, the J gene TRBJ2-5, with TRBD2 identical over 12 bases. This CDR3 spans 14 amino acids. V lost 5 bases and J lost 5; bases outside the gene matches: 4. CDR1 is SGDLS, CDR2 YYNGEE, per germline. CDR3 in amino acids: CASSQLAGGETQYF. The CDR3 nucleotides are TGTGCCAGCAGTCAACTAGCGGGGGGCGAGACCCAGTACTTC.

The chain recombines TRBV10-3 with TRBJ1-1, with D possibly TRBD1 on 5 matching bases. The CDR3 consists of 13 residues. Germline V gene lookup returns CDR1 ENHRY and CDR2 SYGVKD. V was trimmed by 3 bases and J by 7 bases, leaving 12 bases between them. In DNA form, the CDR3 reads TGTGCCATCAGTGACAGGGTCGATATTGAAGCTTTCTTT. It is translated as CAISDRVDIEAFF.

V usage is TRBV5-1 and J usage is TRBJ2-3; D perhaps matches TRBD1 (5 bases). There are 15 residues in the CDR3. Trimming removed 4 bases from V and 4 bases from J, with 16 bases in between. Germline assignment: CDR1 SGHRS and CDR2 YFSETQ. CDR3 sequence (DNA): TGCGCCAGCAGCCCACAGGTATTCGAAGCAGATACGCAGTATTTT. Its protein product is CASSPQVFEADTQYF.

The chain links TRBV29-1 to TRBJ2-1; 8 positions match TRBD2. The germline V gene has CDR1 SQVTM and CDR2 ANQGSEA. J lost 7 bases, V lost 1 base, and 9 bases had no gene match. The CDR3 is made up of 15 amino acids. The CDR3: CSVEVAGTGVNEQFF. CDR3 bases: TGCAGCGTTGAAGTAGCGGGAACGGGTGTGAATGAGCAGTTCTTC.

This clone came up a few times. V is TRBV19 and J is TRBJ1-5, with D possibly being TRBD1 (6 bases). This CDR3 has 13 amino acids. The V end lost 6 bases, the J end lost 7 bases, and 13 bases lay between the germline ends. Germline V gene data show CDR1 as LNHDA and CDR2 as SQIVND (reference sequence). The CDR3 protein is CASSQDRQQPQHF. In DNA form, the CDR3 reads TGTGCCAGTAGCCAAGACAGGCAACAGCCCCAGCATTTT.

The CDR3 loop reads CASSFARTGGQETQYF. CDR3 sequence (DNA): TGTGCCAGCAGCTTTGCCAGGACAGGGGGCCAAGAGACCCAGTACTTC. The chain is built from TRBV5-5 and TRBJ2-5; 10 positions agree with TRBD1. Unmatched junction bases numbered 5, after V lost 2 bases and J lost 1 base. CDR3 length: 16 amino acids. The germline V gene has CDR1 SGHKS and CDR2 YYEKEE (reference sequence).

The rearrangement links TRBV10-3 to TRBJ2-1, with 7 bases aligning to TRBD1. V shed 8 bases and J 8 bases; nucleotides not matched to a gene: 15. Germline loops: CDR1 ENHRY, CDR2 SYGVKD. This CDR3 has 15 residues. The CDR3 protein is CAIGRGGDSHDEQFF. The CDR3 coding sequence is TGTGCCATCGGAAGGGGTGGGGACAGTCATGATGAGCAGTTCTTC.

CDR3: CASSQGLAENYEQYF. The CDR3 nucleotides read TGTGCCAGCAGCCAAGGGCTAGCGGAAAATTACGAGCAGTACTTC. The chain carries TRBV3-1 (or the pseudogene TRBV3-2) and TRBJ2-7; TRBD2 aligns across 7 bases. Trimming at V came to 1 base and at J to 4 bases, leaving 7 bases not matched to a gene. The CDR3 sequence is 15 residues long. Germline-derived CDR1 and CDR2 are LGHDT and YNNKEL (reference sequence).